The entry below gives a single T cell receptor beta chain sequence along with its context. The sample belongs to a study of shared clonotypes between healthy human individuals. A split of CD4+ cells into CD45RA+ naive and CD45RA-negative memory subsets was performed. After removal of 3 bases from V and 5 bases from J, the junction contained 9 bases not matched to a gene. CDR3 length equals 14 residues. Germline CDR1 GTSNPN, CDR2 SVGIG (reference sequence). Genomic DNA from each subset was divided evenly over several immunoSEQ plates. Using approximately 200 ng DNA, roughly 33,000 T cell genomes, the sorted-subset replicate PCRs were run. Sequencing was performed with immunoSEQ multiplex PCR; in TCRdb, only in-frame clones are kept and a portion is missing. This table holds some 2,500,000 clones, just under 95% found once.

Sequenced material: naive CD4+ T cells from PBMCs. Subset indicated: CD45RA+ positively selected. The clonotype was recovered from a man in his late teens or twenties in good health. Some clones in this sample may be carry-over from other donors' samples. The chain has TRBV30 and TRBJ2-5; TRBD2 agrees at 7 bases. CDR3 sequence: CAWRGRELWETQYF. The CDR3 DNA reads TGTGCCTGGAGGGGGCGGGAGCTCTGGGAGACCCAGTACTTC.